The 16 T cell receptor beta chains listed next were all sequenced from one sample in a study of molecular identifiers for immune sequencing clone quantification. TCRdb independently ran MiXCR on the PCR reads; one entry per CDR3 protein. The sample holds some 100,000 distinct CDR3 sequences, 36% seen once. The source material was naive CD8+ T cells from blood, with Jurkat cell RNA spiked in. Subset denoted: FACS-sorted CD8+CD4-CCR7+CD45RA+ naive T cells. Every receptor here comes from a human donor in good health. Some libraries in this study had Jurkat cell RNA spiked in.

This clonotype came up once. Here the CDR3 omits its conserved ending phenylalanine or tryptophan, so a read error is the likely source. The gene calls are TRBV6-2 or TRBV6-3 and TRBJ1-5; 7 bases match TRBD1. The CDR3 length is 16 residues. Germline CDR1 reads MNHEY; CDR2 reads SVGEGT. Trimming removed 0 bases from V and 3 bases from J; junction bases left unmatched: 5. Here the CDR3 reads CASSYSTGWLNQPQHY. The CDR3 DNA follows: TGTGCCAGCAGTTACTCGACAGGGTGGCTCAATCAGCCCCAGCATTAT.

The chain couples TRBV13 to TRBJ2-5, with D hard to call. CDR1 PRHDT and CDR2 FYEKMQ come from the germline V gene (reference sequence). CDR3 length: 14 amino acids. V was pared by 5 bases and J by 2 bases, with 12 bases between. DNA for the CDR3: TGTGCCAGCAGCCAGGAAGGCAGACAAGAGACCCAGTACTTC. This gives the protein CASSQEGRQETQYF.

This clonotype has a handful of counts. The rearrangement uses TRBV12-3 or TRBV12-4 and TRBJ2-5; D is unresolved. The CDR3 length is 13 residues. V lost 3 bases and J lost 3, with 8 bases in between. The CDR3 bases are TGTGCCAGCAGTTTTCGGCTAGAAGAGACCCAGTACTTC. Protein: CASSFRLEETQYF.

This clonotype was detected once. A much larger clonotype is one base distant, so this may be a read error. The chain joins TRBV3-1 to TRBJ2-6; D uncertain. Germline V gene sequence: CDR1 LGHDT, CDR2 YNNKEL (reference sequence). This CDR3 has 13 residues. Trimming removed 3 bases at V and 2 bases at J, with 2 bases between. The CDR3 protein is CASSHPGANVLTF. CDR3 bases: TGTGCCAGCAGCCACCCTGGGGCCAACGTCCTGACTTTC. Full variable domain (remainder filled in from reference TRBV3-1 and TRBJ2-6): DTAVSQTPKYLVTQMGNDKSIKCEQNLGHDTMYWYKQDSKKFLKIMFSYNNKELIINETVPNRFSPKSPDKAHLNLHINSLELGDSAVYFCASSHPGANVLTFGAGSRLTVL.

This clonotype was picked up a small number of times. This chain connects TRBV20-1 to TRBJ2-7; D not certain. Germline loops: CDR1 DFQATT, CDR2 SNEGSKA (reference sequence). The CDR3 is 12 amino acids. Between the trimmed V and J ends, which lost 2 bases and 2 bases, there was a span of 7 bases. In nucleotides, the CDR3 is TGCAGTGCTAGACCTGGCACCTACGAGCAGTACTTC. Its translation: CSARPGTYEQYF.

A remark on this clonotype: It may be a read error: a sequence one base away is much more abundant. The J gene is TRBJ1-1, the V gene TRBV5-1; D is perhaps TRBD1 (6 bases). The CDR3 runs 14 residues. Germline CDR1 reads SGHRS; CDR2 reads YFSETQ. CDR3 region: CACSIREQGPEAFF. CDR3 coding DNA: TGCGCCTGCAGCATACGAGAACAGGGACCTGAAGCTTTCTTT.

V usage is TRBV19 and J usage is TRBJ1-5; D is unresolved. The CDR3 runs 14 residues. Trimming shortened V by 1 base and J by 2 bases, and 6 bases separated the two germline ends. In germline, CDR1 is LNHDA, CDR2 SQIVND (reference sequence). For the CDR3, the DNA is TGTGCCAGTAGTATAGTCTGGGGCAATCAGCCCCAGCATTTT. Protein sequence: CASSIVWGNQPQHF. Filled out from reference TRBV19 and TRBJ1-5, the complete variable domain reads DGGITQSPKYLFRKEGQNVTLSCEQNLNHDAMYWYRQDPGQGLRLIYYSQIVNDFQKGDIAEGYSVSREKKESFPLTVTSAQKNPTAFYLCASSIVWGNQPQHFGDGTRLSIL.

This clonotype was seen a few times. V is TRBV19 and J is TRBJ1-1; D is unresolved. V lost 5 bases, J lost 7 bases, and 11 bases lay in between. Germline-derived CDR1 and CDR2 are LNHDA and SQIVND (reference sequence). The CDR3 sequence is 12 residues long. The CDR3 is CASSDAGVEAFF. In DNA, the CDR3 is TGTGCCAGTAGTGACGCGGGCGTTGAAGCTTTCTTT.

This clonotype was seen at least ten times. This chain links TRBV6-4 with TRBJ2-3; 9 nucleotides line up with TRBD2. With V trimmed by 3 bases and J by 4 bases, 5 bases remained unmatched. The CDR3 runs to 15 residues. The germline V gene encodes CDR1 MRHNA and CDR2 SNTAGT. CDR3 nucleotides: TGTGCCAGCAGTGAAGTTAGCGGGAGTGCAGATACGCAGTATTTT. Its translation is CASSEVSGSADTQYF.

The V call is TRBV20-1, the J call TRBJ1-1, with D uncertain. The CDR3 totals 14 residues. Germline lookup yields CDR1 DFQATT and CDR2 SNEGSKA (reference sequence). Trimming shortened V by 6 bases and J by 3 bases, and 17 bases separated the two germline ends. The CDR3, as DNA: TGCAGTGCCCCCTGGGTGGCCGGGGACACTGAAGCTTTCTTT. Protein: CSAPWVAGDTEAFF.

Regarding this clonotype: One base away lies a much larger clone, so this may be a sequencing read error. This chain links TRBV5-6 with TRBJ2-7; 13 bases agree with TRBD2. CDR3 length equals 12 residues. CDR1 and CDR2 (germline): SGHDT, YYEEEE. CDR3 in amino acids: CASSEPGLAGNF. The DNA for the CDR3 is TGTGCCAGCAGCGAACCGGGACTAGCGGGAAACTTC.

Notes on this clonotype: Since a much larger clone is just one base distant, this may be a read error. The gene calls are TRBV28 and TRBJ2-5; TRBD2 might be the D (7 bases). CDR1 and CDR2 (germline): MDHEN, SYDVKM. With 6 bases removed from V and 5 bases from J, the gap between germline ends came to 19 bases. This CDR3 is built from 15 residues. CDR3 DNA sequence: TGTGCCAGCAGCCGAATTCGGGGGGCGCCGGAGACCCAGTACTTC. Translation gives CASSRIRGAPETQYF.

The chain combines TRBV5-8 with TRBJ1-6; D unclear. From germline, CDR1 is SGHTS and CDR2 YDEGEE. The CDR3 extends over 13 amino acids. With 4 bases removed from V and 13 bases from J, the gap between germline ends came to 15 bases. CDR3 residues: CASSAPAGNPLHF. In nucleotides, the CDR3 is TGTGCCAGCAGCGCCCCCGCCGGAAACCCCCTCCACTTT.

This chain uses TRBV27 with TRBJ2-2; possible D gene TRBD2, 5 bases. This CDR3 is 13 amino acids long. Per germline, CDR1 MNHEY and CDR2 SMNVEV (reference sequence). Between the trimmed V and J ends, which lost 8 bases and 8 bases, there was a span of 15 bases. The CDR3 protein is CASRPDGMGELFF. DNA for the CDR3: TGTGCCAGCCGCCCGGACGGGATGGGGGAGCTGTTTTTT.

This clonotype occurred a few times. The chain couples TRBV4-3 to TRBJ2-7; 7 bases are shared with TRBD2. The CDR3 consists of 15 residues. Germline loops: CDR1 LGHNA, CDR2 YSLEER. V lost 0 bases and J lost 6; bases outside the gene matches: 8. The CDR3 loop reads CASSQDTSGVGEQYF. The DNA of the CDR3 is TGCGCCAGCAGCCAAGATACGAGCGGGGTTGGCGAGCAGTACTTC.

The V and J genes are TRBV7-6 and TRBJ2-5; TRBD1 matches 7 bases. Per the germline V gene, CDR1 is SGHVS and CDR2 is FNYEAQ. This CDR3 has 16 residues. The ends lost 5 bases at V and 1 base at J; junction bases unmatched: 10. Here the CDR3 reads CASSPPGTAFQETQYF. The CDR3 nucleotides read TGTGCCAGCAGCCCTCCCGGGACAGCCTTCCAAGAGACCCAGTACTTC.